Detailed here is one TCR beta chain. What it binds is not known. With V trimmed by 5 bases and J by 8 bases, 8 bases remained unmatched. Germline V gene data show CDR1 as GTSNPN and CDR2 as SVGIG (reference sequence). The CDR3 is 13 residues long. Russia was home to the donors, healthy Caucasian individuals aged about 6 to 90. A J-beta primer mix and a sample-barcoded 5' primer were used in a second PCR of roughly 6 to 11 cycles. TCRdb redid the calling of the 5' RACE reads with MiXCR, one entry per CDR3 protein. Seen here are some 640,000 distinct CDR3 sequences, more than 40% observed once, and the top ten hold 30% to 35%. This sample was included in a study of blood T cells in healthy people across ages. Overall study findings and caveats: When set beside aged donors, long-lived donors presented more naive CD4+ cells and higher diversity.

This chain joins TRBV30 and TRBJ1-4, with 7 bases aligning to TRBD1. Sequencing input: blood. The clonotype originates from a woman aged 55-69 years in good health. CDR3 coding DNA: TGTGCCTGGGCACAGGGGAATAAGGAAAAACTGTTTTTT. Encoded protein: CAWAQGNKEKLFF.